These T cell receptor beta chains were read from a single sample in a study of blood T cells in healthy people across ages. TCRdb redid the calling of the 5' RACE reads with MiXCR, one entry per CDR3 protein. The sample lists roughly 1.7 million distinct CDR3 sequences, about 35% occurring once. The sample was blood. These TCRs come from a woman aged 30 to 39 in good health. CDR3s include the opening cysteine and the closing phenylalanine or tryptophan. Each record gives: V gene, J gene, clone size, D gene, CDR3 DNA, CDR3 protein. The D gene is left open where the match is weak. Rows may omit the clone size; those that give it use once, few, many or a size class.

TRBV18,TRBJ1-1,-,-,TGTGCCAGCTCACCACAGAACGCAGGGCAATCCTATGGGGTAGCTTTCTTT,CASSPQNAGQSYGVAFF
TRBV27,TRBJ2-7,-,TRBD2,TGTGCCAGCAGTTTCACTAGCGGGAGCTCCTACGAGCAGTACTTC,CASSFTSGSSYEQYF
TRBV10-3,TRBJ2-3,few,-,TGTGCCATCAGTGGAGGGCAGGGCTCCCCAGATACGCAGTATTTT,CAISGGQGSPDTQYF
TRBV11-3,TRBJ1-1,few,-,TGTGCCAGCAGTTTAAGGGGCAAGAACACTGAAGCTTTCTTT,CASSLRGKNTEAFF
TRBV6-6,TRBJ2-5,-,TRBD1,TGTGCCAGCAGCCTTCCTGGGACAGGGGGTGGCGAGACCCAGTACTTC,CASSLPGTGGGETQYF
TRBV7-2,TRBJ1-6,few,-,TGTGCCAGCCTATTTGGGGGGTCGTCACCCCTCCACTTT,CASLFGGSSPLHF
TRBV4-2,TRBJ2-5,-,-,TGTGCCAGCAGCCAAGACCGACTGCGAGAGACCCAGTACTTC,CASSQDRLRETQYF
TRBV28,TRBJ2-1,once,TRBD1,TGTGCCGGCAGTTTAATTAGACAGGGGATCAATGAGCAGTTCTTC,CAGSLIRQGINEQFF
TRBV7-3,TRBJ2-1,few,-,TGTGCCTCCGGGACGGCTAACGTCAATGAGCAGTTCTTC,CASGTANVNEQFF
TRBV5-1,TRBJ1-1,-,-,TGCGCCAGCAGTGGGGACGCAGAAGTCCCTGAAGCTTTCTTT,CASSGDAEVPEAFF
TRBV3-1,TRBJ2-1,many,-,TGTGCCAGCAGCCAAAATCCTAACTCCTACAATGAGCAGTTCTTC,CASSQNPNSYNEQFF
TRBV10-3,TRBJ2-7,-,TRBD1,TGTGCCATCAGTAATATCGGGACAGGGAGTAGCGAGCAGTACTTC,CAISNIGTGSSEQYF
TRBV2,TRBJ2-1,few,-,TGTGCCAGCAGAATTCGGGGGCATAGCTCCTACAATGAGCAGTTCTTC,CASRIRGHSSYNEQFF
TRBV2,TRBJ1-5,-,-,TGTGCCAGCATGCAAGAGCTCAATCAGCCCCAGCATTTT,CASMQELNQPQHF